The clone carrying this T cell receptor beta chain was seen only a few times. What it binds is unknown. MiXCR, run by TCRdb on the 5' RACE reads, gives a single entry per CDR3 protein. The sample has some 270,000 distinct CDR3 sequences, 15% seen once. The data were obtained in a study of T-cell memory formation after mild COVID-19. Study-wide background: Clustering of TCRs was largely donor specific. Study observations and caveats: Later expanders leaned CD4+, whereas clones that contracted between day 15 and 85 were balanced CD4/CD8.

V was pared by 7 bases and J by 2 bases, with 8 bases of the junction left unmatched. Germline CDR1 and CDR2: ENHRY and SYGVKD. The CDR3 is made up of 16 amino acids. This TCR was sampled from an adult woman who had mild COVID-19 (a few samples of this study predate the infection). Cell type and time point are not known. The chain links TRBV10-3 to TRBJ1-2; 12 nucleotides align to TRBD1. What was sequenced was PBMCs or a T cell subset sorted from them (not recorded which). This CDR3 reads CAITSKGTGGNYGYTF. The CDR3 nucleotides are TGTGCCATCACCAGTAAGGGGACAGGGGGCAACTATGGCTACACCTTC.